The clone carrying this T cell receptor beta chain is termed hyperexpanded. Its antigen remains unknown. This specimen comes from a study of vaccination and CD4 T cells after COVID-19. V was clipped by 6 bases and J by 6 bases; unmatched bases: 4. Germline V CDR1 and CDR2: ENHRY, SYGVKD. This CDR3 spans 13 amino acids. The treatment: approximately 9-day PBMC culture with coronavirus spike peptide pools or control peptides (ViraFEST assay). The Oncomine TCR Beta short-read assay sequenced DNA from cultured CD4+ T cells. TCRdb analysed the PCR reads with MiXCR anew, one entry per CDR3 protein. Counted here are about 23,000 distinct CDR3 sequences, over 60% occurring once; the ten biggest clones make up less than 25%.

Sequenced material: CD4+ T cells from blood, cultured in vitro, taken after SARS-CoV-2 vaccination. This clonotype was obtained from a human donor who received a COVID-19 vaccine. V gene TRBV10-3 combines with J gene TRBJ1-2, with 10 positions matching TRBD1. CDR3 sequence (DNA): TGTGCCATCAGCGGACAGGGGGAGAATGGCTACACCTTC. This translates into CAISGQGENGYTF.